This record concerns one TCR beta chain sequence. Its antigen is still unknown. The CDR3 extends over 15 amino acids. CDR1 and CDR2 (germline): SGHVS, FNYEAQ. V shed 5 bases and J shed 1 base, with 9 bases lying between them. Only in-frame clones appear in the TCRdb table, and some are missing; sequencing was by immunoSEQ multiplex PCR. The table shows over 2 million clones, with just under 95% occurring only once. The source of the sample is a study of shared clonotypes between healthy human individuals. Naivety among CD8 cells was defined by CD45RO negativity and positive CCR7 selection, thereby excluding terminally differentiated effector memory CD45RA+ cells. Notes on the study in general: The genetic and exposure-history diversity represented was limited by few donors. Clonotype sharing across several donors was observed for around 4.5% of naive CD4 clonotypes. Relative to their counterparts shared across all four donors, non-shared clonotypes exhibited diminished generation probabilities.

The rearrangement links TRBV7-6 to TRBJ1-6; D not certain. Sequenced material: naive CD8+ T cells sorted from blood. This sequence originates from a man aged 18 to 29 in good health. The DNA for the CDR3 is TGTGCCAGCAGCCCTACAGATTCCTATAATTCACCCCTCCACTTT. Protein sequence: CASSPTDSYNSPLHF.